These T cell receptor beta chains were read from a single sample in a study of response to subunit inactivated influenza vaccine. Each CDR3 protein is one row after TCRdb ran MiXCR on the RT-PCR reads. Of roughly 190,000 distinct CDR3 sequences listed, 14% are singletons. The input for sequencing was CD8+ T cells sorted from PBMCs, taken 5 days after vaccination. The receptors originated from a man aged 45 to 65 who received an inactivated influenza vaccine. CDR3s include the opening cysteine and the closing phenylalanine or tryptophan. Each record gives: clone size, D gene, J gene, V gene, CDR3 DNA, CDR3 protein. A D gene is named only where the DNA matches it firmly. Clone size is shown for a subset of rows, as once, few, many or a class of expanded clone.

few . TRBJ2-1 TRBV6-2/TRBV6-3 TGTGCCAGCAGTACAGGCTCCTACTACAATGAGCAGTTCTTC CASSTGSYYNEQFF
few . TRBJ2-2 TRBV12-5 TGTGCTAGTGGAACACAGAACACCGGGGAGCTGTTTTTT CASGTQNTGELFF
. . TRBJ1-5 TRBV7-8 TGTGCCAGCAGCGCCTTCAGGGACACCCAGCATTTT CASSAFRDTQHF
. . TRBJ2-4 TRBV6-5 TGTGCCAGCAGTTATGGGGAGTCTGGAAACATTCAGTACTTC CASSYGESGNIQYF
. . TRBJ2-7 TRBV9 TGTGCCAGCAGCGTCTCTTTCGGGAGCTCCTACGAGCAGTACTTC CASSVSFGSSYEQYF
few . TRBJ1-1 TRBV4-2 TGTGCCAGCAGCCGGGGGGCAGGCAACACTGAAGCTTTCTTT CASSRGAGNTEAFF
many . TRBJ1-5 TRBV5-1 TGCGCCAGCAGCAGGGAGGCAGGTTACAATCAGCCCCAGCATTTT CASSREAGYNQPQHF
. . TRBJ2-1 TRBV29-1 TGCAGCGTTGAAGATCGTCTGGACGTCGTTGAGCAGTTCTTC CSVEDRLDVVEQFF
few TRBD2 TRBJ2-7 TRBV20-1 TGCAGTGCCCCCGGGGGGACCGAGCAGTACTTC CSAPGGTEQYF
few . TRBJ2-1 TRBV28 TGTGCCAGCAGTCCAGGGGGGGCCAATGAGCAGTTCTTC CASSPGGANEQFF
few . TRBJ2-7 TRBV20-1 TGCAGTGCTAGGACGTACGGGACCACCTACGAGCAGTACTTC CSARTYGTTYEQYF
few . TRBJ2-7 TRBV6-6 TGTGCCAGCAGTACCCCCCTGGGGCAGTACTTC CASSTPLGQYF
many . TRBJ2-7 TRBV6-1 TGTGCCAGCACCCCCTTTGGCTACGAGCAGTACTTC CASTPFGYEQYF
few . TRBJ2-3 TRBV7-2 TGTGCCAGCAGCGACCTAGGCGGGGACGCAGATACGCAGTATTTT CASSDLGGDADTQYF
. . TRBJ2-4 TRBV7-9 TGTGCCAGCAGCTCCGGGACCCTGTACTTC CASSSGTLYF
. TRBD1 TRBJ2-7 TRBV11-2 TGTGCCAGCAGCTTAGTCTGGCAGGGGGCCCACGAGCAGTACTTC CASSLVWQGAHEQYF
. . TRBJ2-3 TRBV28 TGTGCCAGCAGTTTAATGATCGGGGATACGCAGTATTTT CASSLMIGDTQYF
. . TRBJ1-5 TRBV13 TGTGCCAGCAGCTTAGGGGACAGTAAATATCAGCCCCAGCATTTT CASSLGDSKYQPQHF
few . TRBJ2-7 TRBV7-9 TGTGCCAGCAGCTCTGGAATACAGACATACGAGCAGTACTTC CASSSGIQTYEQYF
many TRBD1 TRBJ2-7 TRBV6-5 TGTGCCAGCGAGGGACAGGGACACTCCTACGAGCAGTACTTC CASEGQGHSYEQYF
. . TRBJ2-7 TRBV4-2 TGTGCCAGCAGCCCCGGGGTCGGCCTCTACGAGCAGTACTTC CASSPGVGLYEQYF